Here is one TCR beta chain with its context. What it recognizes is unknown. This entry belongs to a study of beta chain features in type 1 diabetes. Overall study results and limits: Highly expressing activated T cells could be over-counted with a cDNA template. Moderate but significant shortening of TCRB CDR3s was recorded in all four CD4+ subsets from Type 1 diabetes patients. Junctions at VDJ sites from type 1 diabetes patients had fewer insertions and more deletions.

The sequenced template was cDNA made from the entire isolated RNA. The table came from immunoSEQ multiplex PCR; TCRdb's copy has only in-frame clones and leaves some out. The repertoire has hundreds of thousands of clones, more than 12% of them found once; the top ten carry approximately 0.042%. Trimming left V 5 bases short and J 6 bases short, with 16 bases between. This CDR3 has 15 amino acids. Germline V gene lookup returns CDR1 MNHEY and CDR2 SVGAGI. V is TRBV6-5 and J is TRBJ1-4; D might be TRBD1 (5 bases). This sequence originates from a man in his late teens or twenties with type 1 diabetes. Sequenced material: naive CD4+ T cells from blood. This CDR3 is CASSRDGAGDEKLFF. The CDR3 DNA sequence: TGTGCCAGCAGTCGGGACGGAGCGGGGGATGAAAAACTGTTTTTT.